Listed below are T cell receptor beta chains from one sample, sequenced in a study of OX40 agonist ivuxolimab in advanced cancers. Here immunoSEQ multiplex PCR was the method, and the copy in TCRdb shows in-frame clones only, minus some. The sample consists of more than 65,000 clones, approximately 88% of them appearing once. Specimen: CD4+ or CD8+ T cells sorted from blood, collected in a trial of the OX40 agonist ivuxolimab. The source of these receptors is an adult with an advanced solid tumor such as melanoma, head and neck, liver or kidney cancer. Each CDR3 is given with its conserved first and last residue. The order of the fields is CDR3 protein, CDR3 DNA, clone size, V gene, D gene, J gene. The D gene is left open where the match is weak. A row's size may be missing; if present it is once, few, many or a size class.

CDR3aa: CASSQDLRGREQYF
CDR3nt: TGCGCCAGCAGCCAAGATCTACGGGGTCGAGAGCAGTACTTC
abundance: NA
v_gene: TRBV4-1
d_gene: NA
j_gene: TRBJ2-7

CDR3aa: CASRSGTSAGEQYF
CDR3nt: TGTGCCAGCAGGTCAGGAACTAGTGCAGGGGAGCAGTACTTC
abundance: NA
v_gene: TRBV7-3
d_gene: NA
j_gene: TRBJ2-7

CDR3aa: CASRARTSGGYNEQFF
CDR3nt: TGTGCCAGCAGGGCGAGGACTAGCGGGGGTTACAATGAGCAGTTCTTC
abundance: NA
v_gene: TRBV2
d_gene: TRBD2
j_gene: TRBJ2-1

CDR3aa: CASSLSSTVNTEAFF
CDR3nt: TGTGCCAGCAGTTTATCGAGTACGGTGAACACTGAAGCTTTCTTT
abundance: NA
v_gene: TRBV27
d_gene: NA
j_gene: TRBJ1-1

CDR3aa: CASSWGIVSQQETQYF
CDR3nt: TGCGCCAGCAGCTGGGGAATCGTTTCCCAACAAGAGACCCAGTACTTC
abundance: NA
v_gene: TRBV5-1
d_gene: NA
j_gene: TRBJ2-5

CDR3aa: CASRGDRGGSYEQYF
CDR3nt: TGTGCCAGCAGGGGGGACAGGGGAGGTTCCTACGAGCAGTACTTC
abundance: NA
v_gene: TRBV2
d_gene: TRBD1
j_gene: TRBJ2-7

CDR3aa: CASSLSRGMNTEAFF
CDR3nt: TGTGCCAGCAGTTTATCGAGGGGAATGAACACTGAAGCTTTCTTT
abundance: few
v_gene: TRBV27
d_gene: NA
j_gene: TRBJ1-1

CDR3aa: CASSDSKGEARAGVYYGYTF
CDR3nt: TGTGCCAGCAGTGACTCGAAAGGGGAGGCCAGGGCAGGGGTTTACTATGGCTACACCTTC
abundance: NA
v_gene: TRBV6-4
d_gene: NA
j_gene: TRBJ1-2

CDR3aa: CASSPQNSGSYEQYF
CDR3nt: TGTGCCAGCTCACCACAAAATTCAGGGTCCTACGAGCAGTACTTC
abundance: NA
v_gene: TRBV18
d_gene: NA
j_gene: TRBJ2-7

CDR3aa: CASSDSYEQYF
CDR3nt: TGTGCCAGCAGCGACAGCTACGAGCAGTACTTC
abundance: NA
v_gene: TRBV6-1
d_gene: NA
j_gene: TRBJ2-7

CDR3aa: CASTLQGSTYEQYF
CDR3nt: TGCGCCAGCACACTTCAGGGCAGCACCTACGAGCAGTACTTC
abundance: once
v_gene: TRBV10-2
d_gene: NA
j_gene: TRBJ2-7

CDR3aa: CASSYSGTSGNTIYF
CDR3nt: TGTGCCAGCAGTTACTCAGGGACATCTGGAAACACCATATATTTT
abundance: NA
v_gene: TRBV6-5
d_gene: NA
j_gene: TRBJ1-3

CDR3aa: CASQRTGTGGNQPQHF
CDR3nt: TGTGCCAGCCAAAGGACCGGGACAGGGGGTAATCAGCCCCAGCATTTT
abundance: NA
v_gene: TRBV2
d_gene: TRBD1
j_gene: TRBJ1-5

CDR3aa: CAWTHRVGTRGYYGYTF
CDR3nt: TGTGCCTGGACCCATAGAGTTGGGACTCGGGGGTACTATGGCTACACCTTC
abundance: few
v_gene: TRBV30
d_gene: NA
j_gene: TRBJ1-2

CDR3aa: CASSSGTFYEQYF
CDR3nt: TGTGCCAGCAGCTCAGGGACATTCTACGAGCAGTACTTC
abundance: NA
v_gene: TRBV5-4
d_gene: NA
j_gene: TRBJ2-7

CDR3aa: CSVNTGELFF
CDR3nt: TGCAGCGTGAACACCGGGGAGCTGTTTTTT
abundance: NA
v_gene: TRBV29-1
d_gene: NA
j_gene: TRBJ2-2

CDR3aa: CASSLTVSSGANVLTF
CDR3nt: TGCGCCAGCAGCTTGACCGTTAGCTCTGGGGCCAACGTCCTGACTTTC
abundance: few
v_gene: TRBV5-1
d_gene: NA
j_gene: TRBJ2-6

CDR3aa: CASLDSGANVLTF
CDR3nt: TGTGCCAGCCTCGACTCTGGGGCCAACGTCCTGACTTTC
abundance: NA
v_gene: TRBV25-1
d_gene: NA
j_gene: TRBJ2-6

CDR3aa: CASSPSGTEPYEQYF
CDR3nt: TGTGCCAGCAGCCCTAGCGGGACGGAGCCCTACGAGCAGTACTTC
abundance: NA
v_gene: TRBV7-2
d_gene: TRBD2
j_gene: TRBJ2-7

CDR3aa: CASSPRYDAYEQYF
CDR3nt: TGCGCCAGCAGCCCCCGGTATGACGCCTACGAGCAGTACTTC
abundance: NA
v_gene: TRBV5-1
d_gene: NA
j_gene: TRBJ2-7

CDR3aa: CASSRQTHSQETQYF
CDR3nt: TGCGCCAGCAGCCGACAGACGCATTCCCAAGAGACCCAGTACTTC
abundance: NA
v_gene: TRBV4-1
d_gene: NA
j_gene: TRBJ2-5

CDR3aa: CASSSQSNQPQHF
CDR3nt: TGTGCCAGCAGCTCCCAAAGCAATCAGCCCCAGCATTTT
abundance: NA
v_gene: TRBV11-2
d_gene: NA
j_gene: TRBJ1-5

CDR3aa: CASSLVGESYNEQFF
CDR3nt: TGCGCCAGCAGCTTGGTTGGGGAATCCTACAATGAGCAGTTCTTC
abundance: NA
v_gene: TRBV5-1
d_gene: NA
j_gene: TRBJ2-1

CDR3aa: CASSSGGGLYNEQFF
CDR3nt: TGTGCCAGCAGTAGTGGCGGGGGATTATACAATGAGCAGTTCTTC
abundance: NA
v_gene: TRBV2
d_gene: TRBD2
j_gene: TRBJ2-1

CDR3aa: CASSLTTGHYGYTF
CDR3nt: TGTGCCAGCAGCTTGACGACAGGGCACTATGGCTACACCTTC
abundance: NA
v_gene: TRBV7-2
d_gene: TRBD1
j_gene: TRBJ1-2

CDR3aa: CASSFRQGPNQPQHF
CDR3nt: TGTGCCAGCAGCTTCAGACAGGGCCCCAATCAGCCCCAGCATTTT
abundance: NA
v_gene: TRBV7-2
d_gene: TRBD1
j_gene: TRBJ1-5

CDR3aa: CASREQGARTEAFF
CDR3nt: TGTGCCAGCAGGGAACAGGGGGCGCGGACTGAAGCTTTCTTT
abundance: once
v_gene: TRBV2
d_gene: TRBD1
j_gene: TRBJ1-1

CDR3aa: CASSRLPGTGGYEQYF
CDR3nt: TGTGCCAGCTCACGTCTCCCCGGGACAGGGGGGTACGAGCAGTACTTC
abundance: NA
v_gene: TRBV18
d_gene: TRBD1
j_gene: TRBJ2-7

CDR3aa: CASSPGQGAYEQYF
CDR3nt: TGTGCCAGCAGCCCTGGACAGGGGGCGTACGAGCAGTACTTC
abundance: NA
v_gene: TRBV11-3
d_gene: TRBD1
j_gene: TRBJ2-7

CDR3aa: CASIRGGDGEKLFF
CDR3nt: TGTGCCAGCATTCGAGGAGGGGATGGGGAAAAACTGTTTTTT
abundance: NA
v_gene: TRBV28
d_gene: NA
j_gene: TRBJ1-4

CDR3aa: CAISEVGTEAFF
CDR3nt: TGTGCCATCAGTGAGGTGGGAACTGAAGCTTTCTTT
abundance: NA
v_gene: TRBV10-3
d_gene: NA
j_gene: TRBJ1-1

CDR3aa: CASSLGGGVLETQYF
CDR3nt: TGTGCCAGCAGCTTAGGCGGGGGGGTCTTAGAGACCCAGTACTTC
abundance: NA
v_gene: TRBV11-1
d_gene: TRBD2
j_gene: TRBJ2-5

CDR3aa: CASFKTGVGGYTF
CDR3nt: TGTGCCAGTTTTAAGACAGGGGTAGGTGGCTACACCTTC
abundance: once
v_gene: TRBV19
d_gene: TRBD1
j_gene: TRBJ1-2

CDR3aa: CASSPGQRGNTIYF
CDR3nt: TGTGCCAGCAGCCCGGGACAGCGAGGAAACACCATATATTTT
abundance: once
v_gene: TRBV7-6
d_gene: TRBD1
j_gene: TRBJ1-3

CDR3aa: CASSPTGLASYEQYF
CDR3nt: TGTGCCAGCTCACCAACGGGACTAGCTTCCTACGAGCAGTACTTC
abundance: NA
v_gene: TRBV18
d_gene: TRBD2
j_gene: TRBJ2-7

CDR3aa: CASSLTGLPSADTQYF
CDR3nt: TGTGCCAGCTCACTTACGGGACTACCTTCCGCAGATACGCAGTATTTT
abundance: once
v_gene: TRBV18
d_gene: TRBD2
j_gene: TRBJ2-3

CDR3aa: CSAGQGGGYTF
CDR3nt: TGCAGCGCCGGACAGGGGGGTGGCTACACCTTC
abundance: NA
v_gene: TRBV29-1
d_gene: TRBD1
j_gene: TRBJ1-2

CDR3aa: CASRQDGSSYEQYF
CDR3nt: TGTGCCAGCAGACAGGACGGATCCTCCTACGAGCAGTACTTC
abundance: NA
v_gene: TRBV2
d_gene: NA
j_gene: TRBJ2-7

CDR3aa: CASSQLQGVTQYF
CDR3nt: TGTGCCAGCAGCCAATTACAGGGAGTGACCCAGTACTTC
abundance: NA
v_gene: TRBV14
d_gene: NA
j_gene: TRBJ2-5

CDR3aa: CASSPTGTAGNTIYF
CDR3nt: TGCGCCAGCAGTCCCACGGGCACGGCGGGAAACACCATATATTTT
abundance: NA
v_gene: TRBV4-1
d_gene: NA
j_gene: TRBJ1-3

CDR3aa: CASSLAGGTEAYGYTF
CDR3nt: TGTGCCAGCAGCTTAGCAGGTGGGACGGAGGCCTATGGCTACACCTTC
abundance: NA
v_gene: TRBV7-9
d_gene: NA
j_gene: TRBJ1-2

CDR3aa: CAISDSGDTEAFF
CDR3nt: TGTGCCATCAGTGACTCGGGTGACACTGAAGCTTTCTTT
abundance: NA
v_gene: TRBV10-3
d_gene: NA
j_gene: TRBJ1-1

CDR3aa: CASSLLSSYNSPLHF
CDR3nt: TGTGCCAGCAGTCTATTGAGCTCCTATAATTCACCCCTCCACTTT
abundance: NA
v_gene: TRBV2
d_gene: NA
j_gene: TRBJ1-6

CDR3aa: CASSSPSGQGYGYTF
CDR3nt: TGTGCCAGCAGCTCTCCCAGCGGACAGGGGTATGGCTACACCTTC
abundance: NA
v_gene: TRBV7-2
d_gene: TRBD1
j_gene: TRBJ1-2

CDR3aa: CASSPGTVTGELFF
CDR3nt: TGTGCCAGCTCACCAGGGACAGTCACCGGGGAGCTGTTTTTT
abundance: NA
v_gene: TRBV18
d_gene: TRBD1
j_gene: TRBJ2-2

CDR3aa: CASSRLSISGANVLTF
CDR3nt: TGTGCCAGTAGTCGATTGAGCATCTCTGGGGCCAACGTCCTGACTTTC
abundance: NA
v_gene: TRBV19
d_gene: NA
j_gene: TRBJ2-6

CDR3aa: CASSEGTLYGYTF
CDR3nt: TGTGCCAGCAGTGAAGGGACCCTATATGGCTACACCTTC
abundance: NA
v_gene: TRBV2
d_gene: NA
j_gene: TRBJ1-2

CDR3aa: CASSLVGEGGYEQYF
CDR3nt: TGCGCCAGCAGCTTGGTCGGGGAAGGAGGGTACGAGCAGTACTTC
abundance: NA
v_gene: TRBV5-1
d_gene: NA
j_gene: TRBJ2-7

CDR3aa: CASSLTGTSGGLEETQYF
CDR3nt: TGCGCCAGCAGCCTTACCGGGACTAGCGGGGGCCTAGAAGAGACCCAGTACTTC
abundance: NA
v_gene: TRBV4-1
d_gene: TRBD2
j_gene: TRBJ2-5

CDR3aa: CASSDAQGGEKLFF
CDR3nt: TGTGCCAGCAGTGATGCCCAGGGCGGAGAGAAACTGTTTTTT
abundance: few
v_gene: TRBV2
d_gene: NA
j_gene: TRBJ1-4

CDR3aa: CASSLGDTERTGELFF
CDR3nt: TGTGCCAGCAGCTTGGGGGACACCGAAAGAACCGGGGAGCTGTTTTTT
abundance: NA
v_gene: TRBV5-6
d_gene: NA
j_gene: TRBJ2-2

CDR3aa: CASSFGSGAGDTQYF
CDR3nt: TGTGCCAGCAGCTTTGGCAGCGGGGCTGGAGATACGCAGTATTTT
abundance: NA
v_gene: TRBV7-2
d_gene: TRBD2
j_gene: TRBJ2-3

CDR3aa: CASSLEWGRVEMSGELFF
CDR3nt: TGCGCCAGCAGCTTGGAATGGGGCAGGGTAGAAATGTCCGGGGAGCTGTTTTTT
abundance: NA
v_gene: TRBV5-1
d_gene: NA
j_gene: TRBJ2-2

CDR3aa: CASSLRTSGGYNEQFF
CDR3nt: TGCGCCAGCAGCTTGCGGACTAGCGGGGGGTACAATGAGCAGTTCTTC
abundance: NA
v_gene: TRBV4-1
d_gene: TRBD2
j_gene: TRBJ2-1

CDR3aa: CASSERIAYEQYF
CDR3nt: TGTGCCAGCAGTGAACGGATCGCTTACGAGCAGTACTTC
abundance: once
v_gene: TRBV6-1
d_gene: NA
j_gene: TRBJ2-7

CDR3aa: CASSQTGNEQYF
CDR3nt: TGTGCCAGCAGCCAAACAGGGAACGAGCAGTACTTC
abundance: NA
v_gene: TRBV11-2
d_gene: NA
j_gene: TRBJ2-7

CDR3aa: CASSVGWDATNEKLFF
CDR3nt: TGTGCCAGCAGCGTAGGATGGGATGCAACTAATGAAAAACTGTTTTTT
abundance: NA
v_gene: TRBV9
d_gene: NA
j_gene: TRBJ1-4

CDR3aa: CASSLVQGVDSPLHF
CDR3nt: TGTGCCAGCAGCTTAGTACAGGGGGTTGATTCACCCCTCCACTTT
abundance: NA
v_gene: TRBV7-2
d_gene: TRBD1
j_gene: TRBJ1-6

CDR3aa: CASSPPTNTGVGELFF
CDR3nt: TGTGCCAGCTCACCACCTACTAATACAGGGGTCGGGGAGCTGTTTTTT
abundance: NA
v_gene: TRBV18
d_gene: TRBD1
j_gene: TRBJ2-2